This TCR beta chain was documented in a study of T-cell memory formation after mild COVID-19. Study-wide context: Largely donor-specific sequence clusters came from two donors. General study findings and limits: Clones contracting across day 15 to 85 had a balanced CD4/CD8 profile; later expanding clones leaned CD4+.

V lost 8 bases to trimming and J lost 9 bases, with 26 bases between them. CDR1 is MNHEY and CDR2 is SMNVEV in the germline V gene (reference sequence). This CDR3 is built from 16 residues. A word on this clonotype: The antigen remains undetermined.

TCRdb called the 5' RACE reads again in MiXCR, with one record for every CDR3 protein. The data contain more than 150,000 distinct CDR3 sequences, around 21% of them singletons. The sequence was collected from an adult woman who had mild COVID-19 (a few samples of this study predate the infection). Cell type and time point are not known. The chain uses TRBV27 and TRBJ2-1; D is possibly TRBD2 (6 bases). Sequenced material: PBMCs or a T cell subset sorted from them (not recorded which). This CDR3 is CASRPRPGWEAGEQFF. The CDR3 DNA reads as TGTGCCAGCCGTCCCCGGCCGGGGTGGGAGGCGGGTGAGCAGTTCTTC.